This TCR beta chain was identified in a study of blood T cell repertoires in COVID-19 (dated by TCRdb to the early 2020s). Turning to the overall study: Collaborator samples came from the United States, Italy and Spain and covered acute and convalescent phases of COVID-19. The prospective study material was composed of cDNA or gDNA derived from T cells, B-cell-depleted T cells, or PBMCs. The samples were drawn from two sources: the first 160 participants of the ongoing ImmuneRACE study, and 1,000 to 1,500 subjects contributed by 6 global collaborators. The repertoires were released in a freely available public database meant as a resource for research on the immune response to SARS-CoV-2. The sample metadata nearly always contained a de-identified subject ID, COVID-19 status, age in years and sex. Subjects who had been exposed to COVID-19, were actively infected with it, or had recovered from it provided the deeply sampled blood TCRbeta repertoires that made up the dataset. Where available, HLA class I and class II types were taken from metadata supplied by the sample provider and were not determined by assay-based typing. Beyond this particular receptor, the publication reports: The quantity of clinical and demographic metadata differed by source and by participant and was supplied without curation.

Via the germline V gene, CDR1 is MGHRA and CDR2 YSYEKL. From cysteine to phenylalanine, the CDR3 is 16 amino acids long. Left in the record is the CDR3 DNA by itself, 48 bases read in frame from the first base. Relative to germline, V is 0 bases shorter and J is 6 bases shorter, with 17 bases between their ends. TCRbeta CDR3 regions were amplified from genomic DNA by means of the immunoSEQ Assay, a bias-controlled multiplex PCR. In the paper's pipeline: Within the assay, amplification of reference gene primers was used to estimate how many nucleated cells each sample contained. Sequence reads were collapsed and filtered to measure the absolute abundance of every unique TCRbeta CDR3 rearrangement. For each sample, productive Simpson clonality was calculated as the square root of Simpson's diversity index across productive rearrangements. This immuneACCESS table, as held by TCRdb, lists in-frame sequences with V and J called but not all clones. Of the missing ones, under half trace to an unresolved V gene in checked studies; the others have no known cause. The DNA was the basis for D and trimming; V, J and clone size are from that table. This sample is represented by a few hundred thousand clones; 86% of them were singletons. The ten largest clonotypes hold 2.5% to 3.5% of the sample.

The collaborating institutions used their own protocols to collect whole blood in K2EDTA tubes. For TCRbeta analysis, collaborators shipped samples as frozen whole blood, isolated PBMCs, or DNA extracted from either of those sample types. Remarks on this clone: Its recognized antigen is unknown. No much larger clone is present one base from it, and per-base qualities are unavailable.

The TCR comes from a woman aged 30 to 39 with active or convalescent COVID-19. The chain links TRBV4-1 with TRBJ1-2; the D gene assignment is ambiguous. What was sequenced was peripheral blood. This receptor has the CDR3 CASSQDLRPSLDGYTF. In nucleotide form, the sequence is TGCGCCAGCAGCCAAGATCTCCGCCCCAGTCTTGATGGCTACACCTTC.